The sample holds one count of the clone carrying this T cell receptor (beta chain). What it recognizes is unknown. The CDR3 consists of 16 residues. Germline CDR1 and CDR2: ENHRY and SYGVKD. Trimming left V 6 bases short and J 5 bases short, with 20 bases between. This specimen comes from a study of breast tumors, draining lymph nodes, adjacent tissues. Notes on the study in general: Tumor and nontumor repertoires were significantly more similar in luminal-like than in basal-like breast cancer.

Samples came from axillary lymph nodes draining the breast cancer. TCRdb reprocessed the multiplex PCR reads via MiXCR and lists one record per CDR3 protein. Of 200,000 to 300,000 distinct CDR3 sequences in the sample, more than 30% were seen once. The sequenced sample was axillary lymph node tissue. This clonotype originated in a female donor with breast cancer. Some clones in this sample may be carry-over from other donors' samples. The V gene is TRBV10-3, the J gene TRBJ1-5; TRBD1 might be the D (5 bases). CDR3: CAIRRAGGQGDQPQHF. For the CDR3, the DNA is TGTGCCATCAGAAGAGCGGGAGGGCAGGGTGATCAGCCCCAGCATTTT.